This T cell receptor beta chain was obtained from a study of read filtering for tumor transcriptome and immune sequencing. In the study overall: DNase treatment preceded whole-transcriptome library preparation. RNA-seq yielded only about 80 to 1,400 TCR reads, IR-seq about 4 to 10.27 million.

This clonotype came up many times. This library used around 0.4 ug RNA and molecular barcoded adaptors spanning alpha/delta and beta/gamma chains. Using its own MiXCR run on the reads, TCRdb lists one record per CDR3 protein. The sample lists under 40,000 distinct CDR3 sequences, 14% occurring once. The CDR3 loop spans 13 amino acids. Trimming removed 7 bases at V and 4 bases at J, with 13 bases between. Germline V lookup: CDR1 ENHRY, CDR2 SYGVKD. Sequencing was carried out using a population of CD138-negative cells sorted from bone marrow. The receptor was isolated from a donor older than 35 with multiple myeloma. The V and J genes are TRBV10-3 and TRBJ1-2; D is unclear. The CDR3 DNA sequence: TGTGCCATCACCAAGGACGGAGTCTATGGCTACACCTTC. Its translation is CAITKDGVYGYTF.